Each of the 22 T cell receptor beta chains below was sequenced from the same sample in a study of shared clonotypes between healthy human individuals. Libraries were prepared by immunoSEQ multiplex PCR; TCRdb keeps only in-frame clonotypes and omits some of them. The table lists roughly 2.2 million clones, more than 80% of them singletons. The sequenced sample was naive CD4+ T cells from PBMCs. Regarding subset: CD45RA+ positively selected. The receptors shown here come from a man between 18 and 29 years old in good health. Some clones in this sample may be carry-over from other donors' samples.

V usage is TRBV4-1 and J usage is TRBJ2-1, with 11 bases lining up with TRBD2. Germline trimming cut 4 bases from V and 5 bases from J; bases unmatched to any gene: 7. CDR3 length equals 16 residues. From germline, CDR1 is MGHRA and CDR2 YSYEKL. CDR3 sequence: CASSPFGTSGNNEQFF. As DNA, the CDR3 is TGCGCCAGCAGCCCATTCGGGACTAGCGGAAACAATGAGCAGTTCTTC.

The DNA for the CDR3 is TGTGCCAGCAGACCGGGACTAGCGGGAGAGGAGTACTTC. It translates to CASRPGLAGEEYF. The chain uses TRBV11-2 and TRBJ2-7, with TRBD2 identical over 14 bases. The CDR3 sequence is 13 residues long. V shed 6 bases and J 11 bases; nucleotides not matched to a gene: 6. Per germline, CDR1 SGHAT and CDR2 FQNNGV. The whole variable domain, remainder taken from reference TRBV11-2 and TRBJ2-7, is EAGVAQSPRYKIIEKRQSVAFWCNPISGHATLYWYQQILGQGPKLLIQFQNNGVVDDSQLPKDRFSAERLKGVDSTLKIQPAKLEDSAVYLCASRPGLAGEEYFGPGTRLTVT.

This chain joins TRBV5-1 and TRBJ1-3; D is unresolved. This CDR3 is built from 13 residues. CDR1 is SGHRS and CDR2 is YFSETQ in the germline V gene. Trimming stripped 6 bases from V and 3 bases from J, with 10 bases between. CDR3 amino acids: CASKVEGGNTIYF. The CDR3 DNA follows: TGCGCCAGCAAGGTGGAAGGTGGAAACACCATATATTTT.

On this clone itself: The same CDR3 arises from other DNA sequences in this sample as well. The rearrangement joins TRBV9 to TRBJ2-7, with D unclear. Trimming removed 0 bases at V and 6 bases at J, with 10 bases between. CDR3 length equals 13 residues. The germline V gene encodes CDR1 SGDLS and CDR2 YYNGEE. The CDR3 region is CASSVDPRSEQYF. The CDR3 DNA reads TGTGCCAGCAGCGTAGATCCCCGAAGCGAGCAGTACTTC.

The rearrangement links TRBV29-1 to TRBJ1-1; D gene uncertain. Per the germline V gene, CDR1 is SQVTM and CDR2 is ANQGSEA. The CDR3 length is 13 residues. V was cut by 7 bases and J by 0 bases, with 12 bases left in between. DNA of the CDR3: TGCAGCGCCGAATGGCCGCTGAACACTGAAGCTTTCTTT. It yields the protein CSAEWPLNTEAFF.

The V and J genes are TRBV7-3 and TRBJ2-2; TRBD1 is a possible D gene (5 bases). Germline CDR1 SGHTA, CDR2 FQGTGA. This CDR3 region has 16 residues. The V and J ends lost 1 base and 4 bases respectively, with 13 bases between them. In DNA, the CDR3 is TGTGCCAGCAGCTTAAATCCGCGAAGGGGCACCGGGGAGCTGTTTTTT. Its translation is CASSLNPRRGTGELFF.

The chain combines TRBV6-5 with TRBJ1-1; D is perhaps TRBD1 (6 bases). V dropped 3 bases and J dropped 0 bases, with 14 bases sitting between them. The CDR3 runs 16 residues. Germline V CDR1 and CDR2: MNHEY, SVGAGI. For the CDR3, the DNA is TGTGCCAGCAGTTATATGAGTAGGGGGATGAACACTGAAGCTTTCTTT. Its protein is CASSYMSRGMNTEAFF.

V usage is TRBV28 and J usage is TRBJ2-6; D ambiguous. Germline V gives CDR1 MDHEN, CDR2 SYDVKM. This CDR3 is built from 15 residues. V was pared by 2 bases and J by 0 bases, with 5 bases between. The CDR3 coding sequence is TGTGCCAGCAGTTTAGCTCACTCTGGGGCCAACGTCCTGACTTTC. Protein sequence: CASSLAHSGANVLTF.

As for this clone: The same CDR3 also results from other DNA sequences found in this sample. The rearrangement uses TRBV29-1 and TRBJ2-7; possible D gene TRBD1, 5 bases. CDR1 is SQVTM, CDR2 ANQGSEA, per germline. The V end lost 2 bases, the J end lost 5 bases, and 10 bases lay between the germline ends. The CDR3 length is 12 residues. The CDR3 DNA is TGCAGCGTTGAACAGGGTTCCCACGAGCAGTACTTC. Protein sequence: CSVEQGSHEQYF.

This clone was observed once. Mismatch with germline at one junction end may stem from a read error. V is TRBV28 and J is TRBJ2-7, with 10 bases matching TRBD2. This CDR3 is built from 12 residues. Germline-derived CDR1 and CDR2 are MDHEN and SYDVKM. This CDR3 is CVLAGDRGEQYF. The CDR3 DNA sequence: TGCGTCCTAGCGGGAGATCGGGGCGAGCAGTACTTC.

With respect to this clone: This same CDR3 is encoded by further DNA sequences in the sample. The chain is built from TRBV15 and TRBJ2-5; D may match TRBD1 or TRBD2 (5 bases each). The V end was cut by 1 base, the J end by 5 bases, with 11 bases between. The CDR3 extends over 14 amino acids. Germline lookup yields CDR1 LNHNV and CDR2 YYDKDF (reference sequence). The CDR3 sequence is CATSRVGAGETQYF. In DNA form, the CDR3 reads TGTGCCACCAGCAGAGTCGGGGCAGGGGAGACCCAGTACTTC. The full variable domain, rest sourced from reference TRBV15 and TRBJ2-5, is DAMVIQNPRYQVTQFGKPVTLSCSQTLNHNVMYWYQQKSSQAPKLLFHYYDKDFNNEADTPDNFQSRRPNTSFCFLDIRSPGLGDTAMYLCATSRVGAGETQYFGPGTRLLVL.

As regards this clone: The sample carries other DNA sequences with the same CDR3. The chain couples TRBV27 to TRBJ1-1; D unresolved. CDR3 size: 13 residues. The germline V gene encodes CDR1 MNHEY and CDR2 SMNVEV (reference sequence). V was cut by 0 bases and J by 1 base, with 3 bases left in between. In DNA form, the CDR3 reads TGTGCCAGCAGTTTATCAAGGAACACTGAAGCTTTCTTT. Translating it yields CASSLSRNTEAFF.

This clone appeared a few times. The V call is TRBV28, the J call TRBJ1-2; 9 bases map to TRBD1. The CDR3 is made up of 12 amino acids. The junction had 9 bases not matched to a gene; V was cut back by 11 bases and J by 8 bases. CDR1 and CDR2 (germline): MDHEN, SYDVKM. The CDR3 spells CAAQGARKGYTF. The CDR3, as DNA: TGTGCCGCACAGGGGGCGCGTAAGGGCTACACCTTC.

The V gene is TRBV6-4, the J gene TRBJ1-1, with TRBD1 as a possible D gene (6 bases). The length of the CDR3 is 14 residues. Germline V gene lookup returns CDR1 MRHNA and CDR2 SNTAGT. Trimming cost V 5 bases and J 5 bases, with 15 bases left between them. The CDR3 is CASSPTGLGTEAFF. In nucleotides, the CDR3 is TGTGCCAGCAGTCCGACAGGCCTTGGGACTGAAGCTTTCTTT.

The gene calls are TRBV6-1 and TRBJ1-5; the D gene is possibly TRBD1 (5 bases). Germline loops: CDR1 MNHNS, CDR2 SASEGT. The CDR3 is 16 amino acids. V lost 2 bases, J lost 0 bases, and 11 bases lay in between. The CDR3 region is CASSESAGYSNQPQHF. DNA of the CDR3: TGTGCCAGCAGTGAATCGGCAGGGTATAGCAATCAGCCCCAGCATTTT.

In this sample, this clone turned up a few times. This specimen includes other DNA sequences encoding the same CDR3. This sequence joins TRBV30 and TRBJ1-5; no firm D call. The germline V gene encodes CDR1 GTSNPN and CDR2 SVGIG (reference sequence). Trimming shortened V by 3 bases and J by 0 bases, and 6 bases separated the two germline ends. The CDR3 is 13 amino acids. Here the CDR3 reads CAWSPNSNQPQHF. The CDR3 nucleotides are TGTGCCTGGAGCCCCAATAGCAATCAGCCCCAGCATTTT.

The chain uses TRBV6-5 and TRBJ2-5; 8 bases are a match to TRBD2. Germline V gene data show CDR1 as MNHEY and CDR2 as SVGAGI. CDR3 size: 13 residues. Germline trimming cut 6 bases from V and 0 bases from J; bases unmatched to any gene: 0. CDR3 sequence (DNA): TGTGCCAGCAGACTAGCGGACCAAGAGACCCAGTACTTC. Protein sequence: CASRLADQETQYF.

This chain joins TRBV11-2 and TRBJ1-2; D perhaps matches TRBD1 (5 bases). CDR1 and CDR2 (germline): SGHAT, FQNNGV. This CDR3 has 17 residues. Trimming shortened V by 6 bases and J by 7 bases, and 27 bases separated the two germline ends. The CDR3 protein is CASSPQGVRTGRGGYTF. CDR3 DNA sequence: TGTGCCAGCAGTCCCCAAGGGGTCAGAACGGGGAGGGGTGGCTACACCTTC.

This chain links TRBV30 with TRBJ2-7, with 10 bases fitting TRBD1. Looked up from germline, CDR1 is GTSNPN and CDR2 is SVGIG (reference sequence). The CDR3 runs 14 residues. The V and J ends lost 4 bases and 5 bases, in that order; junction bases with no gene match: 8. CDR3 in amino acids: CAWNPRDRGHEQYF. The CDR3 bases are TGTGCCTGGAATCCCCGGGACAGGGGCCACGAGCAGTACTTC.

The chain uses TRBV5-5 and TRBJ1-2, with D unclear. The CDR3 totals 14 residues. V lost 0 bases, J lost 8 bases, and 14 bases lay in between. Germline lookup yields CDR1 SGHKS and CDR2 YYEKEE (reference sequence). In DNA, the CDR3 is TGTGCCAGCAGCTTGGCATACGTTTTTCAGGGCTACACCTTC. The encoded protein is CASSLAYVFQGYTF.

The chain links TRBV4-1 to TRBJ1-2, with D hard to call. This CDR3 is 14 amino acids long. Per germline, CDR1 MGHRA and CDR2 YSYEKL. V lost 5 bases, J lost 6 bases, and 16 bases lay in between. CDR3 nucleotides: TGCGCCAGCAGCGAAAGGGTGGGAGGCGATGGCTACACCTTC. Translating gives CASSERVGGDGYTF.

This sequence joins TRBV6-5 and TRBJ2-7; D gene unclear. CDR1 is MNHEY, CDR2 SVGAGI, per germline. V was trimmed by 4 bases and J by 0 bases, leaving 13 bases between them. The CDR3 is 15 residues long. The CDR3 DNA sequence: TGTGCCAGCAGTTCTCCCGGACGGAGCTCCTACGAGCAGTACTTC. Residues: CASSSPGRSSYEQYF.